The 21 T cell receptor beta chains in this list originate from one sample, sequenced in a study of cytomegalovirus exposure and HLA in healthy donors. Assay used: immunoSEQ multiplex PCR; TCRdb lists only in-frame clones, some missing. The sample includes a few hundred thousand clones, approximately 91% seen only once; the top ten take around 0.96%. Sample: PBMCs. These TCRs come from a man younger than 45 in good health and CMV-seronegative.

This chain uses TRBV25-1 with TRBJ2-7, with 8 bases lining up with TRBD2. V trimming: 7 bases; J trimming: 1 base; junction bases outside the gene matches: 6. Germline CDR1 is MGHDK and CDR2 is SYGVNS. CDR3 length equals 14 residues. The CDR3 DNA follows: TGTGCCAGCACCCCAGCGGGAGAATCCTACGAGCAGTACTTC. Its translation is CASTPAGESYEQYF.

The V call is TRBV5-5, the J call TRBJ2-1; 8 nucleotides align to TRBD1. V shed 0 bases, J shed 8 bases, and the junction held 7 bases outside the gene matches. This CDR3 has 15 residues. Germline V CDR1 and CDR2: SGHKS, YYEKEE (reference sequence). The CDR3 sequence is CASSLVRTGLDEQFF. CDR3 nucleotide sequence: TGTGCCAGCAGCTTGGTAAGGACAGGGTTGGATGAGCAGTTCTTC.

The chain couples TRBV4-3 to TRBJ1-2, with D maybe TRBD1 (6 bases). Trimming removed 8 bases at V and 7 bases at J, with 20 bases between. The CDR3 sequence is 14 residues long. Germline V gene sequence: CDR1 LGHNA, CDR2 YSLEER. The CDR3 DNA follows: TGCGCCAGCGGCACCCGGGGGGGGGCGAGTGGCTACACCTTC. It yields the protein CASGTRGGASGYTF.

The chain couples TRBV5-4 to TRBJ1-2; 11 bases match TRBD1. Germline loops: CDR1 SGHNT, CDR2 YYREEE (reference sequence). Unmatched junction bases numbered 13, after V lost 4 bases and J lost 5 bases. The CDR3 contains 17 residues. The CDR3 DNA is TGTGCCAGCAGCCCCCCGCGGGGACAGGGGGTGGGTTATGGCTACACCTTC. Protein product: CASSPPRGQGVGYGYTF.

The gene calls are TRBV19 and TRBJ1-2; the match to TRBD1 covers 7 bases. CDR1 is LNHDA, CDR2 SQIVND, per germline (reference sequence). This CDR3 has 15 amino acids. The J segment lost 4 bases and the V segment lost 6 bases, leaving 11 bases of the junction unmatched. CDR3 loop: CASRLTGERSYGYTF. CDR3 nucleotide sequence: TGTGCCAGTAGATTAACAGGGGAACGTAGCTATGGCTACACCTTC. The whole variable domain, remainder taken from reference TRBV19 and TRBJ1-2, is DGGITQSPKYLFRKEGQNVTLSCEQNLNHDAMYWYRQDPGQGLRLIYYSQIVNDFQKGDIAEGYSVSREKKESFPLTVTSAQKNPTAFYLCASRLTGERSYGYTFGSGTRLTVV.

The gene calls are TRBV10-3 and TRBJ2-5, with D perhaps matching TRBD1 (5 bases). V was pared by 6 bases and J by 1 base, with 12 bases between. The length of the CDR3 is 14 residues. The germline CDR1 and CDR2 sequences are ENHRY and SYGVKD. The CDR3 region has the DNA TGTGCCATCAGGGACAAACCAACCCAAGAGACCCAGTACTTC. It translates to CAIRDKPTQETQYF.

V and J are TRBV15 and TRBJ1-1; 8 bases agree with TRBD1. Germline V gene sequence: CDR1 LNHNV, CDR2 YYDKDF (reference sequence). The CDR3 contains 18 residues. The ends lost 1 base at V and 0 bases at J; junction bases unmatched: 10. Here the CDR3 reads CATSRGLSGGLMNTEAFF. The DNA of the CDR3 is TGTGCCACCAGCAGAGGACTCTCAGGGGGCCTTATGAACACTGAAGCTTTCTTT.

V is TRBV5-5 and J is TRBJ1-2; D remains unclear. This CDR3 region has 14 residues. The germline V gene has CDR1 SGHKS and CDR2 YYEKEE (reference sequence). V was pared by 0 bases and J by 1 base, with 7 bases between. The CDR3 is CASSLGSNNYGYTF. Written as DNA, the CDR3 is TGTGCCAGCAGCTTGGGTTCCAATAACTATGGCTACACCTTC.

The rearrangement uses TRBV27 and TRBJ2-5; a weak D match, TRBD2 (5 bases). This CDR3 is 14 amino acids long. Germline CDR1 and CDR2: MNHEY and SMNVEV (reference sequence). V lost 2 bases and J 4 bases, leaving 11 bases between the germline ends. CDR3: CASSLNGVGETQYF. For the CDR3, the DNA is TGTGCCAGCAGTTTAAACGGGGTTGGAGAGACCCAGTACTTC.

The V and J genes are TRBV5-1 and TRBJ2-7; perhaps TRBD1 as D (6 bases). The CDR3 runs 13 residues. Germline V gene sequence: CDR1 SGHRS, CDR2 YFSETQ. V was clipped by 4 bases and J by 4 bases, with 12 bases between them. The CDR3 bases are TGCGCCAGCAGCCCCGGGACAACTTACGAGCAGTACTTC. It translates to CASSPGTTYEQYF.

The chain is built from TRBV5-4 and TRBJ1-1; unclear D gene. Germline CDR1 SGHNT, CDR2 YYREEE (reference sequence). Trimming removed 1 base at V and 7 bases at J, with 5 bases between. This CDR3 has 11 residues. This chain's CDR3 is CASSLLSEAFF. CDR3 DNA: TGTGCCAGCAGCTTGCTCAGTGAAGCTTTCTTT.

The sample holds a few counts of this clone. The CDR3 coding sequence is TGTGCCAGCAGTGAGAAGGGGGACCAGCCCCAGCATTTT. It specifies CASSEKGDQPQHF. The chain couples TRBV6-1 to TRBJ1-5, with D possibly being TRBD1 (6 bases). V lost 3 bases to trimming and J lost 7 bases, with 10 bases between them. This CDR3 spans 13 amino acids. Germline CDR1 MNHNS, CDR2 SASEGT.

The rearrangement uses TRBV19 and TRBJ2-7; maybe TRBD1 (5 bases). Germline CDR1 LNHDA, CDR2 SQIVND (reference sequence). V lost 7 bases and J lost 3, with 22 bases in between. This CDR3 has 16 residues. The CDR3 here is CASTPSGRLGHYEQYF. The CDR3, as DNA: TGTGCCAGTACGCCTTCTGGACGACTGGGGCACTACGAGCAGTACTTC.

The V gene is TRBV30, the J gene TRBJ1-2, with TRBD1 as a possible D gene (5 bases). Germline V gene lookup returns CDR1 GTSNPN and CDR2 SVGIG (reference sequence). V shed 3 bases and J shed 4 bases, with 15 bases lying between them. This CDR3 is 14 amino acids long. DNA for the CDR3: TGTGCCTGGAGGGTTGCAGGGCTCCGCTATGGCTACACCTTC. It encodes CAWRVAGLRYGYTF.

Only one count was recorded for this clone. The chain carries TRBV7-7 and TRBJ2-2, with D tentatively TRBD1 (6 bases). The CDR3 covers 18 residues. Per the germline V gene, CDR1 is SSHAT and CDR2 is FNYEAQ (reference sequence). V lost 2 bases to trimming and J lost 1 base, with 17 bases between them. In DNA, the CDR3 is TGTGCCAGCAGCTTATACCCTCACAGGGTGCTGAACACCGGGGAGCTGTTTTTT. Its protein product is CASSLYPHRVLNTGELFF.

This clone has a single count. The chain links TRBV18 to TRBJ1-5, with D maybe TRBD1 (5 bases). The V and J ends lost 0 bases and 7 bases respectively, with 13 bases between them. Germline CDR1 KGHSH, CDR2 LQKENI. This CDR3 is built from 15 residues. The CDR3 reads CASSPPGLPGQPQHF. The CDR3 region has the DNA TGTGCCAGCTCACCACCGGGGCTCCCTGGGCAGCCCCAGCATTTT.

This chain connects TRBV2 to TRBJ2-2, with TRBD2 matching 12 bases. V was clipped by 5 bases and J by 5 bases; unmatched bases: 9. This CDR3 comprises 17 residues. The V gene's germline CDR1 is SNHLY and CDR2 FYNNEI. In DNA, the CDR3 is TGTGCCAGCAGTACCCTAGCGGGGGGGCCTAGTACCGGGGAGCTGTTTTTT. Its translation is CASSTLAGGPSTGELFF.

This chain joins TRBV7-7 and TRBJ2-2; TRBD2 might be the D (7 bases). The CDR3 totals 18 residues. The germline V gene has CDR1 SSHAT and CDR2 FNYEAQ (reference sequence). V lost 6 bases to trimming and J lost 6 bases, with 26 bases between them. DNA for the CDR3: TGTGCCAGCAGGTCAAGCGCGGGGGCCGGGGGTAATCCCGGGGAGCTGTTTTTT. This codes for CASRSSAGAGGNPGELFF. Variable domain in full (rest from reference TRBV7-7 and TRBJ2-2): GAGVSQSPRYKVTKRGQDVTLRCDPISSHATLYWYQQALGQGPEFLTYFNYEAQPDKSGLPSDRFSAERPEGSISTLTIQRTEQRDSAMYRCASRSSAGAGGNPGELFFGEGSRLTVL.

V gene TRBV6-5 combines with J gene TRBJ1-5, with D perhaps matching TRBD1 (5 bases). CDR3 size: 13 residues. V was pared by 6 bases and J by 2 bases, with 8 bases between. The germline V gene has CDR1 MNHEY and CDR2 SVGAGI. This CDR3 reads CASSQGGNQPQHF. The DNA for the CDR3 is TGTGCCAGCAGCCAAGGGGGCAATCAGCCCCAGCATTTT.

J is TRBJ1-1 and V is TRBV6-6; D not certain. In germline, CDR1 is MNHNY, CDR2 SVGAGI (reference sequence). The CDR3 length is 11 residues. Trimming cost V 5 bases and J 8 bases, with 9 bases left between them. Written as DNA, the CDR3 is TGTGCCAGCAGTCCTAGGGAGGAAGCTTTCTTT. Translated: CASSPREEAFF.

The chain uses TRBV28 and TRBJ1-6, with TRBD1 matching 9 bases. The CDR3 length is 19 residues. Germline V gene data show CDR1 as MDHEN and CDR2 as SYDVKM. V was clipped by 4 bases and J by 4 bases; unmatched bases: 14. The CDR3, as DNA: TGTGCCAGCAGTTCCGCCGGGACAGGGTTTGGGGGATATAATTCACCCCTCCACTTT. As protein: CASSSAGTGFGGYNSPLHF.